This record covers a single T cell receptor (beta chain). Antigen specificity is unknown. This sample was included in a study of regulatory T cells in long-lasting Graves disease. The CDR3 has 13 amino acids. CDR1 is SQVTM, CDR2 ANQGSEA, per germline. The V segment lost 5 bases and the J segment 6 bases; nucleotides outside the gene matches: 3. The time point was: persistent/refractory GD, antithyroid drugs over 5 years with positive TRAb. The TCR library was made from RNA that had been extracted from PBMCs in TRIzol. Doctors identified Graves' disease using the American Thyroid Association guidelines. General observations from the study: Rather than thyroid tissue, only peripheral blood underwent study. Gene preferences differed: TRBV28, TRBJ1-2, TRBJ2-5 in persistent cases. Between persistent patients, around 2,900 public clonotypes were shared, exceeding the roughly 1,000 shared between new patients.

HTBI primers from iRepertoire and Arm-PCR of CDR3 regions yielded the TCR beta libraries. TCRdb re-called the multiplex PCR reads through MiXCR, storing one row per CDR3 protein. The data show about 460,000 distinct CDR3 sequences, roughly 23% seen once. The rearrangement joins TRBV29-1 to TRBJ1-5; 11 nucleotides align to TRBD1. This TCR was sampled from a female donor with Graves disease. The sample consisted of peripheral blood mononuclear cells (PBMCs), taken when the disease was refractory, from a patient treated with antithyroid drugs. CDR3 nucleotide sequence: TGCAGCGTTACAGGGACAGGGGGTCAGCCCCAGCATTTT. Protein product: CSVTGTGGQPQHF.